This T cell receptor beta chain was captured in a study of response to subunit inactivated influenza vaccine. Notes on the study in general: It was the authors' suggestion that each seasonal influenza vaccination recruits few new T cells.

The CDR3 loop spans 15 amino acids. Germline loops: CDR1 DFQATT, CDR2 SNEGSKA (reference sequence). Trimming took off 2 bases at V and 3 bases at J, with 16 bases between the two ends. As regards this clonotype: The antigen remains undetermined.

TCRdb re-called the RT-PCR reads with MiXCR, one entry per CDR3 protein. The table lists about 780,000 distinct CDR3 sequences, about 18% of them singletons. The source was PBMCs from blood, collected around 5 days after vaccination. The chain employs TRBV20-1 and TRBJ1-1; a possible D gene is TRBD1 (6 bases). The TCR was taken from a man aged 50-59 years who received an inactivated influenza vaccine. In DNA form, the CDR3 reads TGCAGTGCTAGACCCCTCGAACAGGGCTACACTGAAGCTTTCTTT. Protein product: CSARPLEQGYTEAFF.